A single sample is the source of the 9 T cell receptor beta chains below, sequenced in a study of CD8 T cells in ankylosing spondylitis. Study-wide results and limits: A motif in TCR beta, a set of roughly eight highly homologous variants, appeared characteristic of ankylosing spondylitis blood.

Their antigen targets remain unknown. TCRdb redid the calling of the 5' RACE reads with MiXCR, one entry per CDR3 protein. The data show about 450,000 distinct CDR3 sequences, around 26% seen once. The sequenced material came from blood, either unsorted or a sorted T cell fraction (not recorded which). The receptors derive from a male donor with ankylosing spondylitis.

This clonotype has just a few counts. The chain links TRBV29-1 to TRBJ2-3; 14 bases map to TRBD2. J gave up 4 bases and V 7 bases, and 1 base lay outside the gene matches. This CDR3 region has 13 residues. Looked up from germline, CDR1 is SQVTM and CDR2 is ANQGSEA. The CDR3 DNA reads as TGCAGCGGACTAGCGGGAGGGTCAGATACGCAGTATTTT. This translates into CSGLAGGSDTQYF.

This clonotype showed up just a few times. The chain links TRBV12-3 or TRBV12-4 to TRBJ1-4; 7 positions match TRBD1. CDR3 length equals 14 residues. V gave up 7 bases and J gave up 7 bases; unmatched junction bases: 9. CDR3 coding DNA: TGTGCCAGCACCCCAACAGGGGAATCTGAAAAACTGTTTTTT. This sequence encodes CASTPTGESEKLFF.

This clonotype was counted only a few times. The chain uses TRBV12-3 or TRBV12-4 and TRBJ2-7; 13 positions match TRBD2. The V and J ends lost 4 bases and 2 bases, in that order; junction bases with no gene match: 8. This CDR3 has 17 residues. CDR3 coding DNA: TGTGCCAGCAGTTCCGGACTAGCGGGAGCGTCCCCCTACGAGCAGTACTTC. Its protein is CASSSGLAGASPYEQYF.

The table lists this clonotype with many counts. The V gene is TRBV5-1, the J gene TRBJ2-2, with 8 bases lining up with TRBD2. Germline CDR1 SGHRS, CDR2 YFSETQ. This CDR3 contains 16 residues. The J segment lost 2 bases and the V segment lost 0 bases, leaving 3 bases of the junction unmatched. The CDR3 loop reads CASSLERTSNTGELFF. DNA of the CDR3: TGCGCCAGCAGCTTGGAAAGGACTAGCAACACCGGGGAGCTGTTTTTT.

The rearrangement links TRBV20-1 to TRBJ2-1; TRBD2 matches at 13 bases. The CDR3 has 14 amino acids. Germline V gene sequence: CDR1 DFQATT, CDR2 SNEGSKA (reference sequence). The V segment lost 8 bases and the J segment 4 bases; nucleotides outside the gene matches: 5. CDR3 DNA sequence: TGCAGTACCACGACTAGCGGGAGGTACAATGAGCAGTTCTTC. Encoded protein: CSTTTSGRYNEQFF.

This clonotype was detected only a few times. The V call is TRBV12-3 or TRBV12-4, the J call TRBJ1-6; TRBD1 aligns across 7 bases. This CDR3 is 14 amino acids long. V was clipped by 6 bases and J by 10 bases; unmatched bases: 9. CDR3 region: CASRAGQFRSPLHF. CDR3 nucleotides: TGTGCCAGCAGGGCGGGACAGTTTAGGTCACCCCTCCACTTT.

The chain is built from TRBV20-1 and TRBJ1-5; D might be TRBD1 (5 bases). CDR1 DFQATT and CDR2 SNEGSKA come from the germline V gene (reference sequence). V was pared by 0 bases and J by 1 base, with 16 bases between. The CDR3 length is 17 residues. The CDR3 nucleotides are TGCAGTGCTAGAGATGCGAGGGGAGAAGGGAGCAATCAGCCCCAGCATTTT. Its protein product is CSARDARGEGSNQPQHF.

The chain couples TRBV10-2 to TRBJ2-1; maybe TRBD1 (6 bases). This CDR3 contains 14 residues. V was clipped by 7 bases and J by 4 bases, with 14 bases between them. CDR1 and CDR2 (germline): WSHSY, SAAADI. The DNA for the CDR3 is TGCGCCAGCACCCAGGGGACGGTATACAATGAGCAGTTCTTC. It codes for CASTQGTVYNEQFF.

This chain uses TRBV4-1 with TRBJ2-3; a weak D match, TRBD1 (6 bases). Deletions cut 1 base from V and 6 bases from J, with 17 bases between. CDR3 length: 16 residues. CDR1 is MGHRA and CDR2 is YSYEKL in the germline V gene. CDR3: CASSQGVSGARDTQYF. In nucleotides, the CDR3 is TGCGCCAGCAGCCAAGGCGTGTCAGGGGCGCGGGATACGCAGTATTTT.